This entry lists 15 T cell receptor beta chains sequenced from one sample in a study of blood T cells in healthy people across ages. Then a second PCR, running about 6 to 12 cycles, was carried out with a sample-barcoded 5' primer and a J-beta primer mix. TCRdb re-called the 5' RACE reads through MiXCR, storing one row per CDR3 protein. The table shows some 1.6 million distinct CDR3 sequences, with almost 35% occurring only once. Material for sequencing was blood. All receptors derive from a woman in her 30s in good health.

This clonotype was seen once. The chain recombines TRBV7-8 with TRBJ2-7; possibly TRBD1 for D (6 bases). The CDR3 has 14 residues. Trimming took 6 bases from V and 3 from J, leaving 15 bases between them. The germline V gene has CDR1 SGHVS and CDR2 FQNEAQ. CDR3: CASSNPGTNYEQYF. CDR3 nucleotide sequence: TGTGCCAGCAGTAACCCCGGGACAAACTACGAGCAGTACTTC.

The chain carries TRBV12-3 or TRBV12-4 and TRBJ2-4; tentatively, D is TRBD2 (6 bases). The CDR3 is 12 amino acids. The V end lost 5 bases, the J end lost 13 bases, and 15 bases lay between the germline ends. This CDR3 reads CASSGTLHGQYF. The DNA for the CDR3 is TGTGCCAGCAGTGGGACTTTACACGGGCAGTACTTC.

This clonotype was seen at least ten times. The chain recombines TRBV7-3 with TRBJ2-1; TRBD2 matches at 11 bases. Trimming cost V 1 base and J 5 bases; bases outside gene matches: 7. The CDR3 totals 17 residues. Germline loops: CDR1 SGHTA, CDR2 FQGTGA. CDR3 region: CASSLRGSTSGNNEQFF. As DNA, the CDR3 is TGTGCCAGCAGCTTAAGGGGGTCGACTAGCGGGAACAATGAGCAGTTCTTC.

The CDR3 bases are TGCAGTGTTAAAGTGGGCAATCAGCCCCAGCATTTT. Residues: CSVKVGNQPQHF. The chain is built from TRBV20-1 and TRBJ1-5, with D unresolved. With 7 bases removed from V and 2 bases from J, the gap between germline ends came to 9 bases. Looked up from germline, CDR1 is DFQATT and CDR2 is SNEGSKA (reference sequence). The CDR3 consists of 12 residues.

J is TRBJ2-3 and V is TRBV20-1; TRBD2 agrees at 14 bases. J was trimmed by 4 bases and V by 0 bases; bases with no gene match: 3. The CDR3 is made up of 16 amino acids. The germline V gene encodes CDR1 DFQATT and CDR2 SNEGSKA (reference sequence). In nucleotides, the CDR3 is TGCAGTGCTAGAGATCTGGGACTAGCGGGAGCAGATACGCAGTATTTT. Amino acid sequence: CSARDLGLAGADTQYF.

This clonotype was seen a handful of times. This chain joins TRBV6-2 or TRBV6-3 and TRBJ2-5, with TRBD2 identical over 11 bases. The germline gives CDR1 MNHEY, CDR2 SVGEGT. The length of the CDR3 is 16 residues. V was pared by 2 bases and J by 5 bases, with 7 bases of the junction left unmatched. The CDR3 nucleotides read TGTGCCAGCAGTTACCCCCCTAGCGGGAGGTCGGAGACCCAGTACTTC. This translates into CASSYPPSGRSETQYF.

This clonotype was counted between two and nine times. The J gene is TRBJ2-1, the V gene TRBV2, with TRBD1 matching 10 bases. Looked up from germline, CDR1 is SNHLY and CDR2 is FYNNEI. The CDR3 covers 18 residues. Trimming removed 3 bases from V and 7 bases from J; junction bases left unmatched: 15. CDR3 coding DNA: TGTGCCAGCAGTGAGCTCTCCACGGGACAGGGGTTGGGTAATGAGCAGTTCTTC. This codes for CASSELSTGQGLGNEQFF. Together with reference TRBV2 and TRBJ2-1, the CDR3 gives the full variable domain: EPEVTQTPSHQVTQMGQEVILRCVPISNHLYFYWYRQILGQKVEFLVSFYNNEISEKSEIFDDQFSVERPDGSNFTLKIRSTKLEDSAMYFCASSELSTGQGLGNEQFFGPGTRLTVL.

The chain couples TRBV12-3 or TRBV12-4 to TRBJ1-3; 10 nucleotides line up with TRBD1. The CDR3 covers 17 residues. Unmatched junction bases numbered 7, after V lost 2 bases and J lost 3 bases. CDR3 sequence reads: CASSLRATGGDGNTIYF. As DNA, the CDR3 is TGTGCCAGCAGTTTAAGAGCGACAGGGGGCGATGGAAACACCATATATTTT.

This clonotype has just a few counts. The chain carries TRBV24-1 and TRBJ2-3, with D perhaps matching TRBD1 (5 bases). CDR3 length equals 13 residues. Per germline, CDR1 KGHDR and CDR2 SFDVKD. V was clipped by 5 bases and J by 6 bases, with 11 bases between them. As DNA, the CDR3 is TGTGCCACCAGTGTAACAAACAGGGATACGCAGTATTTT. Residues: CATSVTNRDTQYF.

This clonotype has a handful of counts. The V and J genes are TRBV20-1 and TRBJ1-3; D is unclear. V was pared by 0 bases and J by 2 bases, with 8 bases between. Germline loops: CDR1 DFQATT, CDR2 SNEGSKA (reference sequence). The CDR3 length is 14 residues. For the CDR3, the DNA is TGCAGTGCTAGAGATTCACTGACTGGAAACACCATATATTTT. As protein: CSARDSLTGNTIYF.

Only a few counts were recorded for this clonotype. The chain is built from TRBV20-1 and TRBJ2-5; maybe TRBD2 (6 bases). V dropped 8 bases and J dropped 0 bases, with 16 bases sitting between them. This CDR3 is 14 amino acids long. Germline V CDR1 and CDR2: DFQATT, SNEGSKA (reference sequence). The CDR3 sequence: CSPSSVPYQETQYF. The CDR3 DNA reads as TGCAGTCCCTCTAGCGTTCCGTACCAAGAGACCCAGTACTTC.

A remark on this clonotype: It may be a read error: a sequence one base away is much more abundant. The rearrangement uses TRBV10-3 and TRBJ2-7, with D unclear. V lost 4 bases, J lost 4 bases, and 17 bases lay in between. Germline V lookup: CDR1 ENHRY, CDR2 SYGVKD. This CDR3 has 15 residues. CDR3 bases: TGTGCCATCAGTGGTTGGCAGTCGTTGAGGTACGAGCAGTACTTC. Amino acid sequence: CAISGWQSLRYEQYF.

The chain joins TRBV9 to TRBJ2-7, with 7 bases that match TRBD2. The germline CDR1 and CDR2 sequences are SGDLS and YYNGEE. CDR3 length: 15 amino acids. V gave up 6 bases and J gave up 4 bases; unmatched junction bases: 13. In nucleotides, the CDR3 is TGTGCCAGCAACCAGGCGGCGGGAGAGGGGTACGAGCAGTACTTC. Translating gives CASNQAAGEGYEQYF.

Only a few counts were recorded for this clonotype. The gene calls are TRBV3-1 and TRBJ2-3; 10 bases agree with TRBD2. The V segment lost 5 bases and the J segment 4 bases; nucleotides outside the gene matches: 3. This CDR3 is 14 amino acids long. CDR1 is LGHDT and CDR2 is YNNKEL in the germline V gene (reference sequence). The CDR3 is CASSYGTSADTQYF. The CDR3, as DNA: TGTGCCAGCAGCTATGGGACTAGCGCAGATACGCAGTATTTT.

This chain uses TRBV24-1 with TRBJ2-1; no reliable D call. This CDR3 has 15 residues. In germline, CDR1 is KGHDR, CDR2 SFDVKD. Trimming removed 4 bases at V and 2 bases at J, with 11 bases between. DNA of the CDR3: TGTGCCACCAGTGAAGGTACTGCGCCCTACAATGAGCAGTTCTTC. Its protein is CATSEGTAPYNEQFF.